A selection of T cell receptor beta chains follows, all from one sample in a study of T cell responses to AZD1222 COVID-19 vaccine. The table came from immunoSEQ multiplex PCR; TCRdb's copy has only in-frame clones and leaves some out. The sample contains nearly 110,000 clones, roughly nine tenths of which appear only once. The sample consisted of peripheral blood, taken 28 days after the second AZD1222 dose. These receptors came from an adult who received the AZD1222 COVID-19 vaccine. CDR3s include the opening cysteine and the closing phenylalanine or tryptophan. A D gene is named only where the DNA matches it firmly.

>TRBD2|TRBV18|TRBJ2-1
CASSPEKLAGSWDNEQFF
>TRBD1|TRBV11-2|TRBJ2-7
CASSFGTGGEQYF
>-|TRBV6-4|TRBJ2-2
CASRGDSSNTGELFF
>-|TRBV11-2|TRBJ2-2
CASSLAFRRAGRSTGELFF
>-|TRBV9|TRBJ2-5
CASSVGGGTQETQYF
>TRBD2|TRBV5-1|TRBJ2-1
CASSLVAGGSYNEQFF
>-|TRBV7-9|TRBJ1-1
CASSLVRDLGTEAFF
>-|TRBV6-5|TRBJ2-7
CASRREGDRYEQYF
>-|TRBV6-4|TRBJ1-1
CASSVDMNTEAFF
>-|TRBV4-1|TRBJ1-5
CASSQDHGGDYSNQPQHF
>-|TRBV6-1|TRBJ2-5
CASSLARARGETQYF